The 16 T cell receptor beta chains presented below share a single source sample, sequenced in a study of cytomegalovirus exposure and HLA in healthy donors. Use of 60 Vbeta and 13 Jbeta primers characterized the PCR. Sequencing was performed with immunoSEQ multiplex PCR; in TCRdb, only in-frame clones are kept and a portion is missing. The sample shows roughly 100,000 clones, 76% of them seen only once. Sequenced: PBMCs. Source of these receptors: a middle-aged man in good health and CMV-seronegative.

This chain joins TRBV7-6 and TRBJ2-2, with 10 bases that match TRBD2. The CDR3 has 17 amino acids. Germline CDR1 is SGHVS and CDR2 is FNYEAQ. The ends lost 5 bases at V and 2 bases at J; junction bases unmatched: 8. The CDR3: CASSPYSGGRNTGELFF. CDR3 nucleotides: TGTGCCAGCAGCCCCTATAGCGGGGGGCGAAACACCGGGGAGCTGTTTTTT. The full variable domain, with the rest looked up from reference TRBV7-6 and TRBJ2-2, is GAGVSQSPRYKVTKRGQDVALRCDPISGHVSLYWYRQALGQGPEFLTYFNYEAQQDKSGLPNDRFSAERPEGSISTLTIQRTEQRDSAMYRCASSPYSGGRNTGELFFGEGSRLTVL.

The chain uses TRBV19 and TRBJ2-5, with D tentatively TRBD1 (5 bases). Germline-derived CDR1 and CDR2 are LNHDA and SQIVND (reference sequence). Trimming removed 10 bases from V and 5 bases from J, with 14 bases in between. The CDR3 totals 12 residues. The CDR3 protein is CANPRVGETQYF. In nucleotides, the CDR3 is TGTGCCAATCCCAGGGTGGGGGAGACCCAGTACTTC.

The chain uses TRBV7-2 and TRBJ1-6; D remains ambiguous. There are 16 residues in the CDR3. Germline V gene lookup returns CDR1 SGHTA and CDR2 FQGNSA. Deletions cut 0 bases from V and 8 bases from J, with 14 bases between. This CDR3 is CASSLAGTAIDSPLHF. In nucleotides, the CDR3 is TGTGCCAGCAGCTTAGCGGGTACAGCCATTGATTCACCCCTCCACTTT.

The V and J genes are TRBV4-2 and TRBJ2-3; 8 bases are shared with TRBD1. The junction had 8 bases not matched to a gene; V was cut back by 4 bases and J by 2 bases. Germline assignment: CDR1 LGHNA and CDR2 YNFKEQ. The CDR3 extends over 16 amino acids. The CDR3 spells CASSPQTGEFTDTQYF. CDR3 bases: TGTGCCAGCAGCCCTCAGACAGGGGAATTCACAGATACGCAGTATTTT.

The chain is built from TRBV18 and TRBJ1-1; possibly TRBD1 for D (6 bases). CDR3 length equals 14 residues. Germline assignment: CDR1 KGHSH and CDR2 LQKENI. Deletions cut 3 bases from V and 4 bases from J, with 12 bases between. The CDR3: CASSPDAQGTEAFF. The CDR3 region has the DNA TGTGCCAGCTCACCGGACGCACAGGGCACTGAAGCTTTCTTT.

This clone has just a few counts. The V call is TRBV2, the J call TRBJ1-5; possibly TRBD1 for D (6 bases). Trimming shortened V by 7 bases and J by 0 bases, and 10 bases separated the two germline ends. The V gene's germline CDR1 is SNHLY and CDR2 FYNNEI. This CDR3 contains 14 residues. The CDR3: CASIGQNSNQPQHF. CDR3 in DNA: TGTGCCAGCATTGGACAGAATAGCAATCAGCCCCAGCATTTT.

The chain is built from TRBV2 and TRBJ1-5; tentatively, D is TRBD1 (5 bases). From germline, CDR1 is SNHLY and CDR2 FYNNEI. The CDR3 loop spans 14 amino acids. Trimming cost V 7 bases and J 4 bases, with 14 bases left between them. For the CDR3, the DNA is TGTGCCAGCAAGGGGCGTGTAGAAAATCAGCCCCAGCATTTT. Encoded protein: CASKGRVENQPQHF.

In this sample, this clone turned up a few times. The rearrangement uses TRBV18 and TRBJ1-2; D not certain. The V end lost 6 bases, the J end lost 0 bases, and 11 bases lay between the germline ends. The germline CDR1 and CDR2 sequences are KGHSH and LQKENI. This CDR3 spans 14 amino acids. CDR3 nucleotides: TGTGCCAGCTCCACCCTGGGAGCTAACTATGGCTACACCTTC. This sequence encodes CASSTLGANYGYTF. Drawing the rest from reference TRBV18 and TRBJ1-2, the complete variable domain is NAGVMQNPRHLVRRRGQEARLRCSPMKGHSHVYWYRQLPEEGLKFMVYLQKENIIDESGMPKERFSAEFPKEGPSILRIQQVVRGDSAAYFCASSTLGANYGYTFGSGTRLTVV.

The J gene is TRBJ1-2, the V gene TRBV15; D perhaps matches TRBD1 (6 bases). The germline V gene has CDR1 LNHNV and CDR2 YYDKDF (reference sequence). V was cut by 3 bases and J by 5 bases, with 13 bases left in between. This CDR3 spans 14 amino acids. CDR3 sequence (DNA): TGTGCCACCAGCAGCGCCGGGGGGCGATATGGCTACACCTTC. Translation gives CATSSAGGRYGYTF.

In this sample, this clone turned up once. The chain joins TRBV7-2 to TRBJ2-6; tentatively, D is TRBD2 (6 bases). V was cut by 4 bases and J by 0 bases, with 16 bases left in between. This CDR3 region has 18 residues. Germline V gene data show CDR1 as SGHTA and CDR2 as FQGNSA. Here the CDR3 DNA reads TGTGCCAGCAGCTCCGGCCTAGCGTATAGCTCTGGGGCCAACGTCCTGACTTTC. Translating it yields CASSSGLAYSSGANVLTF.

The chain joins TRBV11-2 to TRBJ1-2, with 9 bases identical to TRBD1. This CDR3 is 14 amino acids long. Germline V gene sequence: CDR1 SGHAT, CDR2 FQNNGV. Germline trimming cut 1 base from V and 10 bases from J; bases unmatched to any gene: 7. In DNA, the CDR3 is TGTGCCAGCAGCTTAGTGGGACAGGGAAGGGACTACACCTTC. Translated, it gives CASSLVGQGRDYTF. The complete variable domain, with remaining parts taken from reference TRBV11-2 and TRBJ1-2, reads EAGVAQSPRYKIIEKRQSVAFWCNPISGHATLYWYQQILGQGPKLLIQFQNNGVVDDSQLPKDRFSAERLKGVDSTLKIQPAKLEDSAVYLCASSLVGQGRDYTFGSGTRLTVV.

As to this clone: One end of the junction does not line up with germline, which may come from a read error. CDR3 DNA sequence: TGTGCCAGCAGCTTAGATTTGGGGGGGAGCAGGCCCTATGACTACACCTTC. This codes for CASSLDLGGSRPYDYTF. V usage is TRBV11-2 and J usage is TRBJ1-2; D might be TRBD1 (5 bases). The CDR3 runs 17 residues. The germline CDR1 and CDR2 sequences are SGHAT and FQNNGV. Drawing the rest from reference TRBV11-2 and TRBJ1-2, the complete variable domain is EAGVAQSPRYKIIEKRQSVAFWCNPISGHATLYWYQQILGQGPKLLIQFQNNGVVDDSQLPKDRFSAERLKGVDSTLKIQPAKLEDSAVYLCASSLDLGGSRPYDYTFGSGTRLTVV.

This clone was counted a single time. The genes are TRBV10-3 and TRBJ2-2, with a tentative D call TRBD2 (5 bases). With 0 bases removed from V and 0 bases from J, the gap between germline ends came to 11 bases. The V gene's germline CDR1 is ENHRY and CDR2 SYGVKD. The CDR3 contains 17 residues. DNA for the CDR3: TGTGCCATCAGTGAGTCCACTCGCGGGTCGAACACCGGGGAGCTGTTTTTT. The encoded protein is CAISESTRGSNTGELFF.

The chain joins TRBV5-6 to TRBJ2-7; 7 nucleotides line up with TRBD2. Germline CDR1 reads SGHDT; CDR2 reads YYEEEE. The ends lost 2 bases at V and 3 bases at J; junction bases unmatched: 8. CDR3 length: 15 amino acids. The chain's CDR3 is CASSLDGGLSYEQYV. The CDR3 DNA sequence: TGTGCCAGCAGCTTAGACGGGGGGTTAAGCTACGAGCAGTACGTC.

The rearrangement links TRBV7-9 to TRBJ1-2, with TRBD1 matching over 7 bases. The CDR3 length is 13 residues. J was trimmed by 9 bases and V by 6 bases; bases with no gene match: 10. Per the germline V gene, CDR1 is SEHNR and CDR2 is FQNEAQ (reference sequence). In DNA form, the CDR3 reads TGTGCCAGCAGTCTTAGGCAGGGGGGTCGCTACACCTTC. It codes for CASSLRQGGRYTF.

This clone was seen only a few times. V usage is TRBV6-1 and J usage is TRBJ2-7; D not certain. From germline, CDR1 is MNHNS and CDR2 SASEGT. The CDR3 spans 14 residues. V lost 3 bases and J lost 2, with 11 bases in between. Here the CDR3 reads CASSDYTAPYEQYV. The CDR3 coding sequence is TGTGCCAGCAGTGATTATACAGCTCCCTACGAGCAGTACGTC.